The 20 T cell receptor beta chains below come from one sample, sequenced in a study of radiation and T cells in renal cell carcinoma. Measured with immunoSEQ multiplex PCR; TCRdb has only the in-frame clones, and not every one. There are 20,000 or so clones in the sample; less than 55% occur only once, and about a fifth lies in the top ten. The treatment here: treatment-naive control, cytoreductive nephrectomy. The material sequenced was tumor tissue, taken from a patient whose treatment was nephrectomy without radiotherapy. Receptors originate from a human donor with renal cell carcinoma.

As to this clone: Sequence at one end of the junction differs from germline and may be a read error. The rearrangement joins TRBV10-3 to TRBJ1-2; 7 nucleotides align to TRBD1. Germline values: CDR1 ENHRY, CDR2 SYGVKD. This CDR3 comprises 13 residues. The CDR3 region has the DNA TGTGCCAGCAGTCTCCGGACAGGCTATGGCTACACCTTC. This sequence encodes CASSLRTGYGYTF.

This rearrangement joins TRBV7-2 to TRBJ1-1; D is unresolved. Trimming shortened V by 7 bases and J by 1 base, and 10 bases separated the two germline ends. Germline lookup yields CDR1 SGHTA and CDR2 FQGNSA. CDR3 size: 13 residues. The CDR3 region has the DNA TGTGCCAGCACCCTAAGTCGGAACACTGAAGCTTTCTTT. It yields the protein CASTLSRNTEAFF.

In its sample, this clone was seen a few times. This chain uses TRBV19 with TRBJ2-7; the match to TRBD1 covers 8 bases. The junction had 14 bases not matched to a gene; V was cut back by 3 bases and J by 10 bases. Germline values: CDR1 LNHDA, CDR2 SQIVND (reference sequence). The CDR3 loop spans 15 amino acids. The CDR3 coding sequence is TGTGCCAGTAGTATCGGGACAGGTCCCCGTATCCGTCAGTACTTC. It translates to CASSIGTGPRIRQYF. The entire variable domain, with the rest obtained from reference TRBV19 and TRBJ2-7, is as follows: DGGITQSPKYLFRKEGQNVTLSCEQNLNHDAMYWYRQDPGQGLRLIYYSQIVNDFQKGDIAEGYSVSREKKESFPLTVTSAQKNPTAFYLCASSIGTGPRIRQYFGPGTRLTVT.

In nucleotides, the CDR3 is TGTGCCAGCAGTTTATCGCGGGGGAACACTGAAGCTTTCTTT. Translating gives CASSLSRGNTEAFF. V usage is TRBV27 and J usage is TRBJ1-1; no firm D call. Germline loops: CDR1 MNHEY, CDR2 SMNVEV (reference sequence). Trimming removed 0 bases at V and 1 base at J, with 6 bases between. This CDR3 has 14 residues.

The chain links TRBV4-2 to TRBJ1-2, with D possibly being TRBD1 (5 bases). The CDR3 has 17 amino acids. The V gene lost 5 bases and the J gene lost 6 bases, with 25 bases spanning the gap. The germline gives CDR1 LGHNA, CDR2 YNFKEQ. CDR3 nucleotides: TGTGCCAGCAGCACCCAGGTCCGGACAAAGGAACGGCATGGCTACACCTTC. Amino acid sequence: CASSTQVRTKERHGYTF.

The CDR3 reads CASSSWGSANTEAFF. The CDR3 bases are TGTGCCAGCAGCTCTTGGGGGTCAGCGAACACTGAAGCTTTCTTT. V usage is TRBV5-6 and J usage is TRBJ1-1; tentative D call: TRBD1 (5 bases). This CDR3 comprises 15 residues. The germline V and J ends were trimmed by 3 bases and 1 base, with 13 bases remaining between them. Germline-derived CDR1 and CDR2 are SGHDT and YYEEEE.

This clone occurred a few times. The chain combines TRBV7-9 with TRBJ2-3, with 9 bases identical to TRBD2. The V gene's germline CDR1 is SEHNR and CDR2 FQNEAQ (reference sequence). The CDR3 extends over 15 amino acids. V lost 5 bases, J lost 6 bases, and 9 bases stayed unmatched. The CDR3 DNA follows: TGTGCCAGCAGCGGTAGGAGCGGGGGGCGGGATACGCAGTATTTT. Amino acids: CASSGRSGGRDTQYF.

This clone was seen a few times. The chain links TRBV4-3 to TRBJ2-7; D call uncertain. Trimming stripped 0 bases from V and 0 bases from J, with 9 bases between. The CDR3 has 15 amino acids. Germline lookup yields CDR1 LGHNA and CDR2 YSLEER. CDR3 sequence: CASSQDEFNSYEQYF. The DNA of the CDR3 is TGCGCCAGCAGCCAAGATGAATTTAACTCCTACGAGCAGTACTTC.

This clone appeared once. This sequence joins TRBV4-3 and TRBJ1-2; tentatively, D is TRBD1 (5 bases). The CDR3 has 15 residues. Looked up from germline, CDR1 is LGHNA and CDR2 is YSLEER. V lost 0 bases and J lost 8, with 16 bases in between. The CDR3 here is CASSQDSRDLLGYTF. The CDR3 DNA reads TGCGCCAGCAGCCAAGATAGTAGGGACCTTTTGGGCTACACCTTC.

This clone has just a few counts. The CDR3 is CASSIGRTVNTEAFF. The CDR3 nucleotides read TGTGCCAGTAGTATAGGAAGGACAGTGAACACTGAAGCTTTCTTT. The chain recombines TRBV19 with TRBJ1-1, with D perhaps matching TRBD1 (6 bases). This CDR3 is 15 amino acids long. The V and J ends lost 1 base and 0 bases respectively, with 9 bases between them. CDR1 is LNHDA and CDR2 is SQIVND in the germline V gene (reference sequence).

The rearrangement uses TRBV19 and TRBJ2-4; D unresolved. Germline V lookup: CDR1 LNHDA, CDR2 SQIVND (reference sequence). V was trimmed by 5 bases and J by 1 base, leaving 6 bases between them. There are 13 residues in the CDR3. Here the CDR3 reads CASSYPAKNIQYF. The CDR3 DNA follows: TGTGCCAGTAGTTATCCCGCCAAAAACATTCAGTACTTC.

The V gene is TRBV6-1, the J gene TRBJ1-5; D remains ambiguous. Germline CDR1 is MNHNS and CDR2 is SASEGT. The CDR3 has 14 residues. Trimming removed 0 bases at V and 6 bases at J, with 9 bases between. The CDR3 DNA follows: TGTGCCAGCAGTGAAGCCAGGAGGGTTCAGCCCCAGCATTTT. It specifies CASSEARRVQPQHF.

V usage is TRBV25-1 and J usage is TRBJ2-7; TRBD1 matches 11 bases. Looked up from germline, CDR1 is MGHDK and CDR2 is SYGVNS. The CDR3 is 15 residues long. With 1 base clipped from V and 7 bases from J, the junction kept 6 bases outside the gene matches. The CDR3 loop reads CASSEFGQGAWEQYF. In nucleotides, the CDR3 is TGTGCCAGCAGTGAATTTGGACAGGGGGCGTGGGAGCAGTACTTC.

This clone was detected only a few times. The chain uses TRBV5-4 and TRBJ1-2; D not resolved. The V end was cut by 5 bases, the J end by 2 bases, with 10 bases between. There are 13 residues in the CDR3. Germline-derived CDR1 and CDR2 are SGHNT and YYREEE (reference sequence). The CDR3 nucleotides read TGTGCCAGCAGGCCGACGGGGAACTATGGCTACACCTTC. Amino acid sequence: CASRPTGNYGYTF.

V gene TRBV5-4 combines with J gene TRBJ2-3; TRBD2 agrees at 12 bases. Germline-derived CDR1 and CDR2 are SGHNT and YYREEE (reference sequence). This CDR3 has 16 amino acids. With V trimmed by 3 bases and J by 4 bases, 6 bases remained unmatched. CDR3 in amino acids: CASSSPSGGAADTQYF. The CDR3 DNA is TGTGCCAGCAGCTCCCCTAGCGGGGGGGCCGCAGATACGCAGTATTTT.

This chain links TRBV5-1 with TRBJ2-7, with TRBD2 matching over 7 bases. This CDR3 is built from 15 residues. After removal of 1 base from V and 2 bases from J, the junction contained 6 bases not matched to a gene. The germline V gene encodes CDR1 SGHRS and CDR2 YFSETQ. The CDR3 DNA follows: TGCGCCAGCAGCTTGCGGGGGGTCGGGACCTACGAGCAGTACTTC. This gives the protein CASSLRGVGTYEQYF. Variable domain in full (rest from reference TRBV5-1 and TRBJ2-7): KAGVTQTPRYLIKTRGQQVTLSCSPISGHRSVSWYQQTPGQGLQFLFEYFSETQRNKGNFPGRFSGRQFSNSRSEMNVSTLELGDSALYLCASSLRGVGTYEQYFGPGTRLTVT.

V usage is TRBV5-6 and J usage is TRBJ2-2; 8 bases align to TRBD2. Germline V gene data show CDR1 as SGHDT and CDR2 as YYEEEE. The CDR3 is 15 amino acids. The ends lost 1 base at V and 5 bases at J; junction bases unmatched: 4. CDR3 nucleotides: TGTGCCAGCAGCTTGCCGGGGGGGCCGACCGGGGAGCTGTTTTTT. Translation gives CASSLPGGPTGELFF.

The chain uses TRBV28 and TRBJ2-7; D gene unclear. From germline, CDR1 is MDHEN and CDR2 SYDVKM. V gave up 5 bases and J gave up 3 bases, with 8 bases separating them. The CDR3 runs 12 residues. The CDR3 protein is CASSTNYYEQYF. CDR3 DNA sequence: TGTGCCAGCAGTACTAATTACTACGAGCAGTACTTC.

As to this clone: Its ends do not fully match the called genes, so a read error is possible. The chain links TRBV7-3 to TRBJ2-2; maybe TRBD1 (5 bases). The CDR3 length is 16 residues. Germline V lookup: CDR1 SGHTA, CDR2 FQGTGA. CDR3 sequence reads: CASSLRVGRRTEELFF. In nucleotides, the CDR3 is TGTGCCAGCAGCCTAAGGGTGGGGCGGCGGACCGAGGAGCTGTTTTTT. Full variable domain (missing parts from reference TRBV7-3 and TRBJ2-2): GAGVSQTPSNKVTEKGKYVELRCDPISGHTALYWYRQSLGQGPEFLIYFQGTGAADDSGLPNDRFFAVRPEGSVSTLKIQRTERGDSAVYLCASSLRVGRRTEELFFGEGSRLTVL.

This clone was counted between two and nine times. The chain has TRBV19 and TRBJ1-2; 7 bases agree with TRBD1. The CDR3 loop spans 13 amino acids. Germline CDR1 and CDR2: LNHDA and SQIVND (reference sequence). V dropped 1 base and J dropped 7; count of bases not matched to a gene: 3. CDR3 bases: TGTGCCAGTAGTATAGGACAGGGCGGTGGCTACACCTTC. Protein product: CASSIGQGGGYTF. The whole variable domain, remainder taken from reference TRBV19 and TRBJ1-2, is DGGITQSPKYLFRKEGQNVTLSCEQNLNHDAMYWYRQDPGQGLRLIYYSQIVNDFQKGDIAEGYSVSREKKESFPLTVTSAQKNPTAFYLCASSIGQGGGYTFGSGTRLTVV.